These T cell receptor beta chains were read from a single sample in a study of neurological immune-mediated disorders. TCRdb fed the 5' RACE reads into MiXCR, producing one record per CDR3 protein. The sample contains 120,000 or so distinct CDR3 sequences, roughly 3.2% of which appear only once. Input material: PBMCs. Source of these receptors: a woman between 25 and 40 years old with multiple sclerosis. The CDR3 runs from the conserved cysteine through the conserved F or W. D genes are given only for firm matches. Clone size is given as how often the clone was seen (once, few, many) or a class if it is expanded.

j_call d_call v_call clone_size cdr3_length cdr3_nt cdr3_aa
TRBJ1-2 . TRBV14 many 14 TGTGCCAGCAGCCCGGAGTACAAGGCTTATGGCTACACCTTC CASSPEYKAYGYTF
TRBJ1-6 TRBD1 TRBV7-9 many 16 TGTGCCAGCAGCTTAGAAGGACAGGGAAGTTGGAGACCCCTCCACTTT CASSLEGQGSWRPLHF
TRBJ2-1 . TRBV5-1 many 15 TGCGCCAGCAGCAACGGCGGGACAACCTACAATGAGCAGTTCTTC CASSNGGTTYNEQFF
TRBJ2-7 TRBD2 TRBV5-1 many 15 TGCGCCAGCAGCCTCCGGACTAGCGGTCCCTACGAGCAGTACTTC CASSLRTSGPYEQYF
TRBJ2-7 . TRBV7-9 many 14 TGTGCCAGCAGCCGTAGTGGGAGCGAATACGAGCAGTACTTC CASSRSGSEYEQYF
TRBJ2-5 TRBD2 TRBV29-1 many 14 TGCAGCGTTGAAGATCGCGGGGGGCGGGAGACCCAGTACTTC CSVEDRGGRETQYF
TRBJ1-1 TRBD1 TRBV18 many 16 TGTGCCAGCTCACCACTAAGAGGGACAGGGGGGACTGAAGCTTTCTTT CASSPLRGTGGTEAFF
TRBJ1-2 . TRBV25-1 few 14 TGTGCCAGCAGTGATGGTTTCGGGGCTTATGGCTACACCTTC CASSDGFGAYGYTF
TRBJ2-5 TRBD2 TRBV5-1 many 16 TGCGCCAGCAGCTTGGAACCTAGCGGGAGCTCAGAGACCCAGTACTTC CASSLEPSGSSETQYF
TRBJ2-5 TRBD2 TRBV20-1 many 16 TGCAGTGCTAGATCCACTAGCGGGGGCGACCAAGAGACCCAGTACTTC CSARSTSGGDQETQYF
TRBJ2-2 . TRBV29-1 many 12 TGCAGCGTCATAGGTAGCACCGGGGAGCTGTTTTTT CSVIGSTGELFF
TRBJ1-1 TRBD1 TRBV5-1 many 15 TGCGCCAGCGGGGACAGGGGTCGGGGGAACACTGAAGCTTTCTTT CASGDRGRGNTEAFF
TRBJ2-3 TRBD1 TRBV6-2/TRBV6-3 many 15 TGTGCCAGCAGCCGACGGACAGGGAATCCAGATACGCAGTATTTT CASSRRTGNPDTQYF
TRBJ1-1 . TRBV27 many 15 TGTGCCAGCAGTGTAGAGGGGTTCGGCTGGACTGAAGCTTTCTTT CASSVEGFGWTEAFF
TRBJ2-2 TRBD2 TRBV7-2 many 19 TGTGCCAGCAGCTTACGGGGTTTTTTAGCGGGAGGGCGCACCGGGGAGCTGTTTTTT CASSLRGFLAGGRTGELFF
TRBJ2-2 . TRBV9 many 14 TGTGCCAGCAGCGTAGTTGGGAACACCGGGGAGCTGTTTTTT CASSVVGNTGELFF
TRBJ1-2 TRBD1 TRBV7-9 many 14 TGTGCCAGCAGCACGGTGACAGGGCTCTATGGCTACACCTTC CASSTVTGLYGYTF
TRBJ2-7 . TRBV20-1 many 13 TGCAGTGCTAGAGTACGGAGCTCCTACGAGCAGTACTTC CSARVRSSYEQYF
TRBJ2-5 . TRBV7-9 many 11 TGTGCCAGCGGGGGGCGAGAGACCCAGTACTTC CASGGRETQYF
TRBJ1-1 TRBD1 TRBV29-1 many 12 TGCAGCGTGCAGGGGGGAAGCACTGAAGCTTTCTTT CSVQGGSTEAFF
TRBJ1-1 . TRBV7-8 many 15 TGTGCCAGCAGCCTGTACGGGGCTGTCGGGAATGAAGCTTTCTTT CASSLYGAVGNEAFF
TRBJ1-4 . TRBV19 many 13 TGTGCCACTTCGATACCAACTAATGAAAAACTGTTTTTT CATSIPTNEKLFF
TRBJ1-5 . TRBV27 many 13 TGTGCCAGCAGTCAAAGAGGGAAGTGGCCCCAGCATTTT CASSQRGKWPQHF
TRBJ1-1 . TRBV20-1 many 14 TGCAGTGCCCAGGCCCAGGGGCCGAACACTGAAGCTTTCTTT CSAQAQGPNTEAFF
TRBJ1-5 TRBD1 TRBV28 many 17 TGTGCCAGCAGTTGGCCCCGGACAGGGAGAGGAGTTCAGCCCCAGCATTTT CASSWPRTGRGVQPQHF
TRBJ1-1 . TRBV12-3/TRBV12-4 many 13 TGTGCCAGCTTATCGGGGTTACTCACTGAAGCTTTCTTT CASLSGLLTEAFF
TRBJ1-3 . TRBV7-2 many 16 TGTGCCAGCAGCCCCTTGCGTCCGGTCTCTGGAAACACCATATATTTT CASSPLRPVSGNTIYF
TRBJ1-1 . TRBV6-5 many 12 TGTGCCAGCAGGGGTCCGGGGGCTGAAGCTTTCTTT CASRGPGAEAFF
TRBJ1-5 . TRBV6-2/TRBV6-3 many 15 TGTGCCAGCAGACCCCTAGGGGGGAACAATCAGCCCCAGCATTTT CASRPLGGNNQPQHF
TRBJ2-7 . TRBV6-5 many 11 TGTGCCAGCAGCTCTACCTACGAGCAGTACTTC CASSSTYEQYF
TRBJ2-1 . TRBV20-1 many 16 TGCAGTGCCCGGAATCCCGGGACACTAGTATACAATGAGCAGTTCTTC CSARNPGTLVYNEQFF
TRBJ1-3 . TRBV5-1 many 15 TGCGCCAGCAGCTTTTTGCCGTCCTCTGGAAACACCATATATTTT CASSFLPSSGNTIYF
TRBJ2-7 TRBD2 TRBV5-5 many 14 TGTGCCAGCAGCGGGACTAGTACTACCTACGAGCAGTACTTC CASSGTSTTYEQYF
TRBJ1-3 . TRBV7-8 many 17 TGTGCCAGCAGCTTAGGGGTTCGACCGAGCTCTGGAAACACCATATATTTT CASSLGVRPSSGNTIYF
TRBJ2-7 TRBD1 TRBV5-1 many 15 TGCGCCAGCAGCCAACAGCCAACAGGGGACTACGAGCAGTACTTC CASSQQPTGDYEQYF
TRBJ1-2 . TRBV19 many 16 TGTGCCAGTAGAGCGGGACCGGAAAATTCTAACTATGGCTACACCTTC CASRAGPENSNYGYTF
TRBJ2-7 TRBD1 TRBV20-1 many 13 TGCAGTGTCCACCCCGGGACAGGGGCGGGGCAGTACTTC CSVHPGTGAGQYF
TRBJ1-5 . TRBV20-1 many 16 TGCAGTGCTAGAAGAGAGGACCACGGACCCAATCAGCCCCAGCATTTT CSARREDHGPNQPQHF
TRBJ2-1 . TRBV5-1 many 14 TGCGCCACCTCCCTCGGGGTCTCCTACAATGAGCAGTTCTTC CATSLGVSYNEQFF
TRBJ1-1 . TRBV20-1 many 14 TGCAGTGCTAGAGATATGGGAGGGAACACTGAAGCTTTCTTT CSARDMGGNTEAFF
TRBJ2-2 TRBD2 TRBV5-8 many 19 TGTGCCAGCAGCTTAACCGGGACTAGCGGGAGGTCGAACACCGGGGAGCTGTTTTTT CASSLTGTSGRSNTGELFF
TRBJ2-5 . TRBV20-1 many 12 TGCAGTCCCCGGGGGTCTCAAGAGACCCAGTACTTC CSPRGSQETQYF
TRBJ1-1 . TRBV12-3/TRBV12-4 few 13 TGTGCCAGCAGTTATCAGGGTAACACTGAAGCTTTCTTT CASSYQGNTEAFF
TRBJ2-1 . TRBV7-2 many 12 TGTGCCAGCAAACCAGACGGCAATGAGCAGTTCTTC CASKPDGNEQFF
TRBJ1-2 TRBD1 TRBV12-3/TRBV12-4 many 14 TGTGCCAGCACAACTCTCGACAGGGACTATGGCTACACCTTC CASTTLDRDYGYTF
TRBJ2-4 . TRBV12-3/TRBV12-4 many 12 TGTGCCAGCAGTTTTTTCCTAAGCATTCAGTACTTC CASSFFLSIQYF
TRBJ2-7 TRBD1 TRBV20-1 many 13 TGCAGTGCCCCGCGGGACAGGGGGTACGAGCAGTACTTC CSAPRDRGYEQYF